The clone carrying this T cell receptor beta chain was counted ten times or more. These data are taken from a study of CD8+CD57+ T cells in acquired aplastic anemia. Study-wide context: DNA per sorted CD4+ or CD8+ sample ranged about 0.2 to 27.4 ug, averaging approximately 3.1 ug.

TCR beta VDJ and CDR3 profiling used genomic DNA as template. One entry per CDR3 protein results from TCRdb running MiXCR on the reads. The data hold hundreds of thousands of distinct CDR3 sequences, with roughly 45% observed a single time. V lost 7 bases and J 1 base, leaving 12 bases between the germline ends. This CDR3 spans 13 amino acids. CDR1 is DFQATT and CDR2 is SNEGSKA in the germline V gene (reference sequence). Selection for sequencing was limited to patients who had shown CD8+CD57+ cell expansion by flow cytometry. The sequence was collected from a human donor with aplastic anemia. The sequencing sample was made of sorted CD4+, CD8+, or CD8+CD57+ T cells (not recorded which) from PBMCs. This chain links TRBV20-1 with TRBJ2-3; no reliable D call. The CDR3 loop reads CSVALRGTDTQYF. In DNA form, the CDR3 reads TGCAGTGTTGCACTCCGGGGCACAGATACGCAGTATTTT.